Listed here are 8 T cell receptor beta chains from one sample, sequenced in a study of T cells in tuberculosis. The time point was: new active TB diagnosis, blood taken before or within 7 days of starting treatment. Produced via immunoSEQ multiplex PCR; TCRdb's table is partial and in-frame only. The sample shows 25,000 to 35,000 clones, just over 90% of them seen only once. This material consisted of PBMCs, taken at tuberculosis diagnosis. The receptor set was obtained from an adult with tuberculosis.

The chain employs TRBV9 and TRBJ1-2; 8 bases are shared with TRBD1. The germline V gene has CDR1 SGDLS and CDR2 YYNGEE. Unmatched junction bases numbered 2, after V lost 3 bases and J lost 4 bases. CDR3 length: 13 residues. CDR3 loop: CASSETGAYGYTF. In DNA, the CDR3 is TGTGCCAGCAGCGAGACAGGGGCCTATGGCTACACCTTC.

A few counts support this clone. The chain recombines TRBV7-8 with TRBJ1-2; TRBD1 agrees at 10 bases. V shed 5 bases, J shed 7 bases, and the junction held 7 bases outside the gene matches. The CDR3 totals 14 residues. Per germline, CDR1 SGHVS and CDR2 FQNEAQ. The CDR3 DNA reads as TGTGCCAGCAGCGTTCGACAGGGGGCAGGTGGCTACACCTTC. It specifies CASSVRQGAGGYTF.

The V and J genes are TRBV2 and TRBJ2-5; possibly TRBD2 for D (6 bases). Germline V gives CDR1 SNHLY, CDR2 FYNNEI. The CDR3 is made up of 15 amino acids. V lost 7 bases and J 1 base, leaving 16 bases between the germline ends. CDR3 protein: CASTQDYHPQETQYF. In DNA form, the CDR3 reads TGTGCCAGCACCCAGGACTATCATCCCCAAGAGACCCAGTACTTC.

The chain has TRBV5-1 and TRBJ1-2; the D gene is possibly TRBD1 (6 bases). V was clipped by 7 bases and J by 5 bases, with 18 bases between them. This CDR3 has 14 amino acids. CDR1 and CDR2 from the germline V gene are SGHRS and YFSETQ. CDR3 amino acids: CASRSQGNLYGYTF. The CDR3 DNA sequence: TGCGCCAGCCGGTCGCAGGGGAATTTATATGGCTACACCTTC.

This chain joins TRBV5-1 and TRBJ2-1; D is unclear. CDR3 length: 14 residues. Germline V gives CDR1 SGHRS, CDR2 YFSETQ. V dropped 0 bases and J dropped 6 bases, with 10 bases sitting between them. The CDR3: CASSLGSVSNEQFF. The CDR3 DNA follows: TGCGCCAGCAGCTTGGGAAGCGTATCCAATGAGCAGTTCTTC. Based on the CDR3 plus reference TRBV5-1 and TRBJ2-1, the full variable domain is KAGVTQTPRYLIKTRGQQVTLSCSPISGHRSVSWYQQTPGQGLQFLFEYFSETQRNKGNFPGRFSGRQFSNSRSEMNVSTLELGDSALYLCASSLGSVSNEQFFGPGTRLTVL.

The chain combines TRBV13 with TRBJ2-7; no definite D call. Germline loops: CDR1 PRHDT, CDR2 FYEKMQ (reference sequence). The CDR3 covers 14 residues. V was shortened by 2 bases and J by 1 base, with 9 bases between the two germline ends. CDR3: CASSLPRKSYEQYF. The CDR3 DNA follows: TGTGCCAGCAGCTTACCGCGGAAGTCCTACGAGCAGTACTTC.

This chain joins TRBV5-1 and TRBJ2-2; D remains unclear. V was clipped by 2 bases and J by 0 bases, with 11 bases between them. This CDR3 spans 16 amino acids. From germline, CDR1 is SGHRS and CDR2 YFSETQ. The CDR3 DNA reads as TGCGCCAGCAGCTTCGACGGCAGCGCGAACACCGGGGAGCTGTTTTTT. Translated, it gives CASSFDGSANTGELFF.

The count of this clone is one. V and J are TRBV5-6 and TRBJ2-3, with a possible D match to TRBD2 (6 bases). The CDR3 length is 16 residues. Per germline, CDR1 SGHDT and CDR2 YYEEEE. The V and J ends lost 1 base and 0 bases respectively, with 12 bases between them. CDR3 region: CASSLTLAASTDTQYF. The CDR3 DNA reads TGTGCCAGCAGCTTGACGTTAGCGGCTAGCACAGATACGCAGTATTTT.